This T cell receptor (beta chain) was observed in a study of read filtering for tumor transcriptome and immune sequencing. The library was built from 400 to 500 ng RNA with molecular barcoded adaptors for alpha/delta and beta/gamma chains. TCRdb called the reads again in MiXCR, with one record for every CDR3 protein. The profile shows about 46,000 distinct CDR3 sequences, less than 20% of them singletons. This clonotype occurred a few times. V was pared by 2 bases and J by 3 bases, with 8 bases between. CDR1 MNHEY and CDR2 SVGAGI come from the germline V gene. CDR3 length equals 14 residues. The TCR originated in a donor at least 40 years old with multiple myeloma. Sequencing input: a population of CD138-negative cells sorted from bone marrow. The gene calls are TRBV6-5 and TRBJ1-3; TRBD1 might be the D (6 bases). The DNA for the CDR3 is TGTGCCAGCAGTTACGCAGGGGTTGGAAACACCATATATTTT. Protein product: CASSYAGVGNTIYF.